These 8 T cell receptor beta chains share one sample of origin, sequenced in a study of technical replicates of blood from four donors. The protocol was immunoSEQ multiplex PCR, while the TCRdb copy is restricted to in-frame clones and leaves out a portion. The sample shows around 68,000 clones, roughly 97% of them seen only once. The material sequenced was T cells isolated from PBMCs. Source of these receptors: a human donor in good health.

The chain combines TRBV7-2 with TRBJ1-1, with 8 bases fitting TRBD1. The CDR3 spans 15 residues. Germline CDR1 is SGHTA and CDR2 is FQGNSA. V was clipped by 5 bases and J by 4 bases; unmatched bases: 9. Written as DNA, the CDR3 is TGTGCCAGCAGCACTACAGGGGGATTGATCACTGAAGCTTTCTTT. Translated, it gives CASSTTGGLITEAFF. Full variable domain (outside the CDR3, taken from reference TRBV7-2 and TRBJ1-1): GAGVSQSPSNKVTEKGKDVELRCDPISGHTALYWYRQSLGQGLEFLIYFQGNSAPDKSGLPSDRFSAERTGGSVSTLTIQRTQQEDSAVYLCASSTTGGLITEAFFGQGTRLTVV.

V gene TRBV11-2 combines with J gene TRBJ2-7; a possible D gene is TRBD1 (6 bases). Trimming took 1 base from V and 4 from J, leaving 8 bases between them. CDR1 and CDR2 (germline): SGHAT, FQNNGV. The CDR3 loop spans 13 amino acids. As DNA, the CDR3 is TGTGCCAGCAGCTTAGGACAGGAGTACGAGCAGTACTTC. This codes for CASSLGQEYEQYF.

The rearrangement links TRBV30 to TRBJ2-7, with D perhaps matching TRBD2 (6 bases). The length of the CDR3 is 11 residues. V gave up 8 bases and J gave up 1 base, with 9 bases separating them. In germline, CDR1 is GTSNPN, CDR2 SVGIG (reference sequence). The CDR3, as DNA: TGTGCCGGCGGGGCTTCCTACGAGCAGTACTTC. This gives the protein CAGGASYEQYF.

V and J are TRBV10-3 and TRBJ2-7, with a tentative D call TRBD1 (5 bases). V was shortened by 8 bases and J by 1 base, with 6 bases between the two germline ends. The CDR3 covers 11 residues. Looked up from germline, CDR1 is ENHRY and CDR2 is SYGVKD. The CDR3, as DNA: TGTGCCATCTCAGGGTCCTACGAGCAGTACTTC. It encodes CAISGSYEQYF.

The genes are TRBV7-9 and TRBJ2-5, with 7 bases identical to TRBD1. The V and J ends lost 5 bases and 4 bases, in that order; junction bases with no gene match: 10. This CDR3 is 15 amino acids long. Germline V gene lookup returns CDR1 SEHNR and CDR2 FQNEAQ (reference sequence). As DNA, the CDR3 is TGTGCCAGCAGCATACCCTCGCGACAGGGAGAGACCCAGTACTTC. This sequence encodes CASSIPSRQGETQYF.

The V and J genes are TRBV2 and TRBJ1-1; D may be TRBD1 (5 bases). The CDR3 is 13 residues long. The germline gives CDR1 SNHLY, CDR2 FYNNEI. V gave up 4 bases and J gave up 2 bases, with 8 bases separating them. The CDR3 DNA is TGTGCCAGCAGTGTAAGGGGAAACACTGAAGCTTTCTTT. Its translation: CASSVRGNTEAFF.

The gene calls are TRBV7-2 and TRBJ2-7; 10 positions agree with TRBD2. The CDR3 extends over 16 amino acids. Unmatched junction bases numbered 7, after V lost 5 bases and J lost 0 bases. Germline V gene sequence: CDR1 SGHTA, CDR2 FQGNSA. This CDR3 is CASSPTLAGDSYEQYF. In DNA, the CDR3 is TGTGCCAGCAGCCCTACTCTAGCGGGAGACTCCTACGAGCAGTACTTC.

The V call is TRBV15, the J call TRBJ2-1; TRBD2 aligns across 7 bases. The CDR3 covers 15 residues. Germline CDR1 is LNHNV and CDR2 is YYDKDF (reference sequence). Losses at the gene ends were 4 bases for V and 0 bases for J; bases not matched to a gene: 3. The CDR3 nucleotides are TGTGCCACCAGCACACTAGCGAGCTCCTACAATGAGCAGTTCTTC. Amino acids: CATSTLASSYNEQFF.